These 25 T cell receptor beta chains came from one sample sequenced in a study of STAT5B mutations in CD4+ large granular lymphocyte leukemia. Using immunoSEQ multiplex PCR, the repertoire was profiled, and TCRdb retains in-frame clones only, with some absent. Here the sample spans about 24,000 clones, around 72% being singletons. The sample taken for sequencing was CD4+ T cells from blood buffy coats. These receptors were obtained from a human donor in good health.

The genes are TRBV25-1 and TRBJ2-5; perhaps TRBD2 as D (6 bases). Germline CDR1 and CDR2: MGHDK and SYGVNS. Trimming shortened V by 4 bases and J by 0 bases, and 9 bases separated the two germline ends. This CDR3 is built from 14 residues. CDR3 amino acids: CASSARDYQETQYF. The CDR3, as DNA: TGTGCCAGCAGTGCCCGGGACTACCAAGAGACCCAGTACTTC.

The chain has TRBV10-2 and TRBJ1-2; D is perhaps TRBD1 (6 bases). V was clipped by 0 bases and J by 4 bases, with 15 bases between them. The CDR3 runs to 16 residues. In germline, CDR1 is WSHSY, CDR2 SAAADI. In DNA form, the CDR3 reads TGCGCCAGCAGTGAGTCGGTTTCAGGGGTCCTCTATGGCTACACCTTC. Protein product: CASSESVSGVLYGYTF.

This chain joins TRBV5-6 and TRBJ1-2; a weak D match, TRBD1 (6 bases). The CDR3 sequence is 14 residues long. Trimming removed 2 bases at V and 6 bases at J, with 14 bases between. The germline gives CDR1 SGHDT, CDR2 YYEEEE. CDR3 sequence reads: CASSFQGRKDGYTF. DNA of the CDR3: TGTGCCAGCAGCTTCCAGGGGCGAAAAGATGGCTACACCTTC.

The rearrangement links TRBV4-1 to TRBJ1-3; 7 nucleotides line up with TRBD1. V shed 0 bases, J shed 0 bases, and the junction held 11 bases outside the gene matches. The germline gives CDR1 MGHRA, CDR2 YSYEKL. CDR3 size: 19 residues. CDR3 region: CASSQDDSSTGFSGNTIYF. DNA for the CDR3: TGCGCCAGCAGCCAAGATGATTCGTCGACAGGGTTCTCTGGAAACACCATATATTTT.

The chain links TRBV29-1 to TRBJ2-7, with D maybe TRBD1 (6 bases). This CDR3 is 15 amino acids long. Trimming pared 2 bases from V and 3 bases from J, leaving 17 bases between. Germline values: CDR1 SQVTM, CDR2 ANQGSEA. The CDR3 bases are TGCAGCGTTGAACTACAGGGACGAACCTTCTACGAGCAGTACTTC. Encoded protein: CSVELQGRTFYEQYF.

The chain links TRBV7-9 to TRBJ2-2; D gene ambiguous. The V end lost 1 base, the J end lost 5 bases, and 11 bases lay between the germline ends. This CDR3 comprises 15 residues. Germline loops: CDR1 SEHNR, CDR2 FQNEAQ (reference sequence). CDR3 protein: CASSLVSSWTGELFF. The DNA for the CDR3 is TGTGCCAGCAGCTTAGTGTCTAGTTGGACCGGGGAGCTGTTTTTT.

The chain is built from TRBV4-3 and TRBJ1-6; 8 bases map to TRBD1. Trimming cost V 0 bases and J 10 bases; bases outside gene matches: 11. The V gene's germline CDR1 is LGHNA and CDR2 YSLEER. This CDR3 spans 17 amino acids. In DNA, the CDR3 is TGCGCCAGCAGCCAAGAACCCCCCGGACAGGGAGACTCACCCCTCCACTTT. This translates into CASSQEPPGQGDSPLHF.

This clone was seen a single time. The V and J genes are TRBV7-3 and TRBJ1-4; D is unresolved. The CDR3 extends over 16 amino acids. With 1 base removed from V and 5 bases from J, the gap between germline ends came to 14 bases. The germline gives CDR1 SGHTA, CDR2 FQGTGA. CDR3 protein: CASSLRGPGKNEKLFF. CDR3 in DNA: TGTGCCAGCAGCTTAAGAGGGCCCGGGAAAAATGAAAAACTGTTTTTT.

The CDR3 nucleotides read TGCAGCGTTGGGCAACAGGTGAACTATGGCTACACCTTC. Its translation is CSVGQQVNYGYTF. The gene calls are TRBV29-1 and TRBJ1-2, with TRBD1 as a possible D gene (5 bases). Germline-derived CDR1 and CDR2 are SQVTM and ANQGSEA. This CDR3 comprises 13 residues. V lost 4 bases and J lost 2, with 11 bases in between.

The chain combines TRBV7-3 with TRBJ2-7; 10 bases fit TRBD2. The CDR3 length is 15 residues. Per germline, CDR1 SGHTA and CDR2 FQGTGA. The trim removed 4 bases at V and 5 bases at J, leaving 8 bases unmatched. The CDR3: CASSSSGGSRNEQYF. In DNA form, the CDR3 reads TGTGCCAGCAGCTCTAGCGGGGGTAGTAGAAACGAGCAGTACTTC.

This clone was picked up a small number of times. The chain links TRBV5-4 to TRBJ2-1, with 7 bases aligning to TRBD1. Germline V lookup: CDR1 SGHNT, CDR2 YYREEE (reference sequence). The CDR3 is 14 residues long. Trimming removed 4 bases from V and 11 bases from J; junction bases left unmatched: 12. This chain's CDR3 is CASSLKTGSNQQFF. The CDR3 DNA reads TGTGCCAGCAGCCTAAAGACAGGGAGCAACCAGCAGTTCTTC.

J is TRBJ2-1 and V is TRBV6-6, with 7 bases lining up with TRBD1. V shed 5 bases, J shed 5 bases, and the junction held 9 bases outside the gene matches. CDR1 MNHNY and CDR2 SVGAGI come from the germline V gene (reference sequence). This CDR3 spans 15 amino acids. The CDR3 loop reads CASSGNRGRDNEQFF. CDR3 nucleotides: TGTGCCAGCAGTGGAAACAGGGGAAGGGACAATGAGCAGTTCTTC.

This clone was seen only a few times. This sequence joins TRBV27 and TRBJ1-5; no clear D. The V end was cut by 3 bases, the J end by 0 bases, with 9 bases between. The CDR3 spans 15 residues. The germline V gene encodes CDR1 MNHEY and CDR2 SMNVEV (reference sequence). This CDR3 reads CASSFDPYSNQPQHF. CDR3 nucleotide sequence: TGTGCCAGCAGTTTTGATCCTTATAGCAATCAGCCCCAGCATTTT.

This clone was found a few times. The chain combines TRBV11-3 with TRBJ2-7; TRBD1 matches at 11 bases. Per germline, CDR1 SGHNT and CDR2 YENEEA. Losses at the gene ends were 5 bases for V and 7 bases for J; bases not matched to a gene: 7. CDR3 size: 14 residues. The CDR3, as DNA: TGTGCCAGCAGCCTCGGACAGGGGGCAGTTGAGCAGTACTTC. It encodes CASSLGQGAVEQYF.

This sequence joins TRBV20-1 and TRBJ1-2; D remains ambiguous. This CDR3 is built from 11 residues. The ends were cut back, 3 bases at V and 4 bases at J, with 6 bases in the middle. Germline lookup yields CDR1 DFQATT and CDR2 SNEGSKA (reference sequence). The CDR3, as DNA: TGCAGTGCTAGGTTGCCCTATGGCTACACCTTC. Protein: CSARLPYGYTF.

This clone was counted a single time. This chain uses TRBV5-1 with TRBJ1-2; D possibly corresponds to TRBD1 (5 bases). Trimming cost V 4 bases and J 3 bases, with 16 bases left between them. This CDR3 comprises 15 residues. Germline-derived CDR1 and CDR2 are SGHRS and YFSETQ. CDR3 in amino acids: CASSPDRQADYGYTF. For the CDR3, the DNA is TGCGCCAGCAGCCCCGACAGACAAGCTGACTATGGCTACACCTTC.

The chain carries TRBV2 and TRBJ1-1; D is possibly TRBD1 (6 bases). Trimming removed 8 bases from V and 2 bases from J, with 18 bases in between. Germline V CDR1 and CDR2: SNHLY, FYNNEI. CDR3 length: 15 amino acids. CDR3 protein: CASLVQWGANTEAFF. The DNA of the CDR3 is TGTGCCAGCTTAGTGCAGTGGGGGGCAAACACTGAAGCTTTCTTT.

This clone was counted once. CDR3 sequence (DNA): TGTGCCAGCAGCTTGGTTAGCGGGGGGGCCTACGAGCAGTACTTC. It codes for CASSLVSGGAYEQYF. The chain joins TRBV5-6 to TRBJ2-7; 11 bases agree with TRBD2. Unmatched junction bases numbered 1, after V lost 0 bases and J lost 2 bases. The germline gives CDR1 SGHDT, CDR2 YYEEEE. The CDR3 loop spans 15 amino acids.

This clone has a handful of counts. The genes are TRBV2 and TRBJ1-2, with D possibly being TRBD1 (5 bases). This CDR3 region has 15 residues. Germline loops: CDR1 SNHLY, CDR2 FYNNEI. Trimming shortened V by 7 bases and J by 7 bases, and 22 bases separated the two germline ends. This CDR3 is CASTERQGLGIGYTF. The CDR3 DNA is TGTGCCAGCACCGAGCGGCAGGGATTGGGGATTGGCTACACCTTC.

The V call is TRBV28, the J call TRBJ1-1; no firm D call. V lost 8 bases to trimming and J lost 2 bases, with 6 bases between them. The CDR3 covers 11 residues. Germline V gene sequence: CDR1 MDHEN, CDR2 SYDVKM. CDR3: CASLQNTEAFF. CDR3 nucleotides: TGTGCCAGCCTCCAAAACACTGAAGCTTTCTTT.

The CDR3 is CASSLNTDTQYF. DNA of the CDR3: TGCGCCAGCAGCTTGAACACAGATACGCAGTATTTT. The rearrangement links TRBV5-1 to TRBJ2-3; the D is unclear. Trimming removed 1 base from V and 2 bases from J, with 2 bases in between. In germline, CDR1 is SGHRS, CDR2 YFSETQ. This CDR3 spans 12 amino acids.

V usage is TRBV19 and J usage is TRBJ1-2; 7 bases align to TRBD1. The CDR3 totals 14 residues. Per the germline V gene, CDR1 is LNHDA and CDR2 is SQIVND (reference sequence). Trimming cost V 5 bases and J 5 bases; bases outside gene matches: 8. The CDR3, as DNA: TGTGCCAGTAGTCCACGACAGGGACTTTATGGCTACACCTTC. It codes for CASSPRQGLYGYTF. Together with reference TRBV19 and TRBJ1-2, the CDR3 gives the full variable domain: DGGITQSPKYLFRKEGQNVTLSCEQNLNHDAMYWYRQDPGQGLRLIYYSQIVNDFQKGDIAEGYSVSREKKESFPLTVTSAQKNPTAFYLCASSPRQGLYGYTFGSGTRLTVV.

The V call is TRBV5-4, the J call TRBJ2-7, with unresolved D. CDR1 and CDR2 (germline): SGHNT, YYREEE (reference sequence). This CDR3 is 12 amino acids long. The V gene lost 4 bases and the J gene lost 4 bases, with 9 bases spanning the gap. The CDR3 sequence is CASSIPAYEQYF. The CDR3, as DNA: TGTGCCAGCAGCATACCCGCTTACGAGCAGTACTTC.

V gene TRBV28 combines with J gene TRBJ1-1; D possibly corresponds to TRBD1 (6 bases). Trimming shortened V by 6 bases and J by 9 bases, and 11 bases separated the two germline ends. The CDR3 has 11 amino acids. The germline CDR1 and CDR2 sequences are MDHEN and SYDVKM. CDR3 loop: CASSSTGKAFF. The DNA for the CDR3 is TGTGCCAGCAGCTCCACAGGGAAAGCTTTCTTT.

The chain couples TRBV30 to TRBJ1-1; tentative D call: TRBD1 (5 bases). The V gene lost 3 bases and the J gene lost 0 bases, with 8 bases spanning the gap. The CDR3 is 13 residues long. Germline CDR1 reads GTSNPN; CDR2 reads SVGIG (reference sequence). The CDR3: CAWRQGLNTEAFF. The CDR3 coding sequence is TGTGCCTGGAGGCAGGGACTGAACACTGAAGCTTTCTTT.